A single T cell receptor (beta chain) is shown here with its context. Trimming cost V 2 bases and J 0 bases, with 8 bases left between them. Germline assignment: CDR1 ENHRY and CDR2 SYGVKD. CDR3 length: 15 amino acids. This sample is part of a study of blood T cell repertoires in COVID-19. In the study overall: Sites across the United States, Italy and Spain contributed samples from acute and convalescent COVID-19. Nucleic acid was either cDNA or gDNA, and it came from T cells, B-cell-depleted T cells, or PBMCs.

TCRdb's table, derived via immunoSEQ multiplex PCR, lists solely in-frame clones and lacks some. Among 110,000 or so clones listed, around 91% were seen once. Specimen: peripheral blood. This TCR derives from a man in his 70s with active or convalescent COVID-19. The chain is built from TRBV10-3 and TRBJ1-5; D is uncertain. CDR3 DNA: TGTGCCATCAGTGAGAAAGACAATAGCAATCAGCCCCAGCATTTT. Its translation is CAISEKDNSNQPQHF.